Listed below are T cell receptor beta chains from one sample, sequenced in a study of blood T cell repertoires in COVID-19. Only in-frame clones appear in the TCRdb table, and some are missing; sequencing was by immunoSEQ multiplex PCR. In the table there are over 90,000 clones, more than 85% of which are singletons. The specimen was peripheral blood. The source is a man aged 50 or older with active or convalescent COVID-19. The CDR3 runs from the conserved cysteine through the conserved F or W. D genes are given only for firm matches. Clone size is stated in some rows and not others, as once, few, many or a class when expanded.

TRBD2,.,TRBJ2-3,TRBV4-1,TGCGCCAGCAGCCACACCGGGGGCGGGGGGGCATCCGATACGCAGTATTTT,CASSHTGGGGASDTQYF
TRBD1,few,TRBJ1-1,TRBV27,TGTGCCAGCAGGATGACAGGGCCATCGAACACTGAAGCTTTCTTT,CASRMTGPSNTEAFF
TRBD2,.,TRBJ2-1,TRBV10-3,TGTGCCATCAGTGAGGCGGGGGGGCAGGCCAATGAGCAGTTCTTC,CAISEAGGQANEQFF
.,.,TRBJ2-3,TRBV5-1,TGCGCCAGCAGCTTGGCCCTACAGGGCGGAACAGATACGCAGTATTTT,CASSLALQGGTDTQYF
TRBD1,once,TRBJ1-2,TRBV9,TGTGCCAGCAGCGTAGGGGGACAGGGGATTAGGGGCTACACCTTC,CASSVGGQGIRGYTF
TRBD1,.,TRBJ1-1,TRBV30,TGTGCCTGGAGTGAACCCGACAGGGAAGGTCGAGCTTTCTTT,CAWSEPDREGRAFF
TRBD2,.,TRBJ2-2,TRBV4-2,TGTGCCAGCAGCCAAGAGCGGGGGGCAAGGAATACCGGGGAGCTGTTTTTT,CASSQERGARNTGELFF
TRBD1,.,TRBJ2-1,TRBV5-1,TGCGCCAGCAGCTTCCGGACCCCGGGACAGGGTGGAAATGAGCAGTTCTTC,CASSFRTPGQGGNEQFF
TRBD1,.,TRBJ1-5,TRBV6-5,TGTGCCAGCAGGGCAGGGGGAGGCAATCAGCCCCAGCATTTT,CASRAGGGNQPQHF
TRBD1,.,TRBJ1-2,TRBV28,TGTGCCAGCAGTTGGACAGGAAACTATGGCTACACCTTC,CASSWTGNYGYTF
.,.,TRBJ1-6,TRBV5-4,TGTGCCAGCAGCTTGCGGGACTCACCCCCCCACTTT,CASSLRDSPPHF
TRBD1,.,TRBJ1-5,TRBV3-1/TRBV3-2,TGTGCCAGCAGCCCAGGGACAGACCCCAATCAGCCCCAGCATTTT,CASSPGTDPNQPQHF
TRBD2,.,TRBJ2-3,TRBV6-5,TGTGCCAGCAGTTACTCGGGGGGGTTAGATACGCAGTATTTT,CASSYSGGLDTQYF
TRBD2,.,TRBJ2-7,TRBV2,TGTGCCAGCAGTGACCCCCGGGGGGGGAGGAAGTACTTC,CASSDPRGGRKYF
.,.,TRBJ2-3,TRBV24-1,TGTGCCACCAGTGATAGAGCAGATACGCAGTATTTT,CATSDRADTQYF
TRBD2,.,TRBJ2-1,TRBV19,TGTGCCAGTAGTATAGGTTCCCTAGCGGGGGCCTACTACAATGAGCAGTTCTTC,CASSIGSLAGAYYNEQFF
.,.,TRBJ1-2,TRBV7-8,TGTGCCAGCAGCCCCCCCGGACAGACCTATGGCTACACCTTC,CASSPPGQTYGYTF
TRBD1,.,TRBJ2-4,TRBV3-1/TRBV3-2,TGTGCCAGCAGCACACGGACAGGGATAGACATTCAGTACTTC,CASSTRTGIDIQYF
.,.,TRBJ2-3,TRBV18,TGTGCCAGCTCACGCCGACATTCTACAGATACGCAGTATTTT,CASSRRHSTDTQYF
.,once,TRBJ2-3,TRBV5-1,TGCGCCAGCAGCTTGTCGGAGTGGCAGTATTTT,CASSLSEWQYF
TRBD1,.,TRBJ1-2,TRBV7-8,TGTGCCAGCAGCTTAGTGGCAGGGGGCGGGTATGGCTACACCTTC,CASSLVAGGGYGYTF
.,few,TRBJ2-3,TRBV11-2,TGTGCCAGCAGCTTAGGAAAAGGTGAAGCAATGACTAGCACAGATACGCAGTATTTT,CASSLGKGEAMTSTDTQYF
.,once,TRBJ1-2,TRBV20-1,TGCAGTGCTAGTAAGGGGGTAGACTATGGCTACACCTTC,CSASKGVDYGYTF
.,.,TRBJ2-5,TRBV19,TGTGCCAGTAGTATAGGGGACTGGGCGGAGACCCAGTACTTC,CASSIGDWAETQYF
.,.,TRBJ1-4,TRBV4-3,TGCGCCAGCAGCCAAGACGCAACTAATGAAAAACTGTTTTTT,CASSQDATNEKLFF
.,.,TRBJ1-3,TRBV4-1,TGCGCCAGCAGCCAAGAGGCGTTTAGGATGAGCGAGCTTCGGAGAAACACCATATATTTT,CASSQEAFRMSELRRNTIYF
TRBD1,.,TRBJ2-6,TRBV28,TGTGCCAGCAGTCTACCGGGACAGGGGCTGGCTGGGGCCAACGTCCTGACTTTC,CASSLPGQGLAGANVLTF
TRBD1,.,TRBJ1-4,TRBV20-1,TGCAGTGCTAGTAAGGGGGCTGATGAAAAACTGTTTTTT,CSASKGADEKLFF
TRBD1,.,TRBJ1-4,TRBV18,TGTGCCAGCTCACCCGGGACAGGGGATGAAAAACTGTTTTTT,CASSPGTGDEKLFF
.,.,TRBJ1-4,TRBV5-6,TGTGCCAGCAGCTTGCGAACAGGAGCTAATGAAAAACTGTTTTTT,CASSLRTGANEKLFF
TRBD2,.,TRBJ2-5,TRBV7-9,TGTGCCAGCAGCACCCCGACTAGCGGGGGGTGGAAAGAGACCCAGTACTTC,CASSTPTSGGWKETQYF
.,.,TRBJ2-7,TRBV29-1,TGCAGCGGAGGGGCAGGGGACTACGAGCAGTACTTC,CSGGAGDYEQYF
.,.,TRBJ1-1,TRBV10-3,TGTGCCATCATTAGAAACACTGAAGCTTTCTTT,CAIIRNTEAFF
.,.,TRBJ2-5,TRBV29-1,TGCAGCGTTGTGGGGCTACAAGAGACCCAGTACTTC,CSVVGLQETQYF
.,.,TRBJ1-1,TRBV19,TGTGCCAGTAGTATCCAGGGAATGAACACTGAAGCTTTCTTT,CASSIQGMNTEAFF
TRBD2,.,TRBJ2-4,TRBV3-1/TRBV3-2,TGTGCCAGCAGCCAAGCTGGGCTAGCGGGGGGGGTACAAAACATTCAGTACTTC,CASSQAGLAGGVQNIQYF
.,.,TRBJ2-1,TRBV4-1,TGCGCCAGCAGCATACGCCGGGACACAGGATACAATGAGCAGTTCTTC,CASSIRRDTGYNEQFF
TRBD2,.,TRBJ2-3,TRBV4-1,TGCGCCAGCAGCCAGGAATACGGCGGGGGGGCAGATACGCAGTATTTT,CASSQEYGGGADTQYF
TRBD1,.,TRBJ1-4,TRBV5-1,TGCGCCAGCAGGAGGACAGGGGCTAATGAAAAACTGTTTTTT,CASRRTGANEKLFF
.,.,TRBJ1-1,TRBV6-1,TGTGCCAGCAGTGAAGCGGGGGGGAACACTGAAGCTTTCTTT,CASSEAGGNTEAFF
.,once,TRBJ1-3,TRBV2,TGTGCCAGCAGGGCAGGGAATGGAAACACCATATATTTT,CASRAGNGNTIYF
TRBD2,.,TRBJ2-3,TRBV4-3,TGCGCCAGCAGCCAAGACGCGAGCGGGGACACAGATACGCAGTATTTT,CASSQDASGDTDTQYF
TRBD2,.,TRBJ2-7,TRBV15,TGTGCCACCAGCAGAGATATCGGGGGGGCCGGTGGGGAGCAGTACTTC,CATSRDIGGAGGEQYF
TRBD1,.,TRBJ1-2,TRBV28,TGTGCCAGCAGTTTCGGACAGGGGAACTATGGCTACACCTTC,CASSFGQGNYGYTF
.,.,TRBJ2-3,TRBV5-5,TGTGCCAGCAGTAGTGGCCGGGGTGGGGACACAGATACGCAGTATTTT,CASSSGRGGDTDTQYF
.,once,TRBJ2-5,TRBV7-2,TGTGCCAGCAGCGTCCTCGGAGAGACCCAGTACTTC,CASSVLGETQYF
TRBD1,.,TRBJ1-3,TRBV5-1,TGCGCCAGCAGTTACACAGGGGACGGAAACACCATATATTTT,CASSYTGDGNTIYF
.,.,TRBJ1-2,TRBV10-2,TGCGCCAGCAGTGAGTCAGGCAGGCAATATGGCTACACCTTC,CASSESGRQYGYTF
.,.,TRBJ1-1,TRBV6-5,TGTGCCAGCAGTTACCAACAGGGATTGAACACTGAAGCTTTCTTT,CASSYQQGLNTEAFF
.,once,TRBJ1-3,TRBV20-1,TGCAGTGCCCAGGCTGGAAACACCATATATTTT,CSAQAGNTIYF
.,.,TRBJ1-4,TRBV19,TGTGCCAGTAACCCGCGGCTGTTTAATGAAAAACTGTTTTTT,CASNPRLFNEKLFF
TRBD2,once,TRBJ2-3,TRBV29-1,TGCAGCGTTACTAGCGGGGGGGGCACAGATACGCAGTATTTT,CSVTSGGGTDTQYF
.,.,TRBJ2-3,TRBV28,TGTGCCAGCAGTTTAAAGGGGCGTAGCACAGATACGCAGTATTTT,CASSLKGRSTDTQYF
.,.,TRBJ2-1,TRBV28,TGTGCCAGCAGTTTTGATTGGGGGGTCTACAATGAGCAGTTCTTC,CASSFDWGVYNEQFF
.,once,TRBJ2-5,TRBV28,TGTGCCAGCAGTTTGCTGAAGGGGTGGGAGACCCAGTACTTC,CASSLLKGWETQYF
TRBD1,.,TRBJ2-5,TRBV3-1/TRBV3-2,TGTGCCAGCAGCTTCGGACAGGGATCGGAGACCCAGTACTTC,CASSFGQGSETQYF
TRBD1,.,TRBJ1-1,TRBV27,TGTGCCAGCAGTCGCCGGACAGGGATCGACACTGAAGCTTTCTTT,CASSRRTGIDTEAFF
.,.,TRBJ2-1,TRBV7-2,TGTGCCAGCAGCTTAGCCGGACGGGGTGAGCAGTTCTTC,CASSLAGRGEQFF